The rows below give T cell receptor beta chains drawn from one sample of a study of response to subunit inactivated influenza vaccine. MiXCR, run by TCRdb on the RT-PCR reads, gives a single entry per CDR3 protein. The data show 300,000 to 350,000 distinct CDR3 sequences, just over 20% seen once. The material sequenced was PBMCs from blood, taken 21 months after vaccination. These receptors came from a man aged 45 to 70 who received an inactivated influenza vaccine. The conserved cysteine and the conserved F or W are not part of the CDR3 here. A D gene is named only where the DNA matches it firmly.

TRBD1	TRBV5-1	TRBJ1-5	ASSSGGDQPQH
.	TRBV7-2	TRBJ1-2	ASSLARGSTANYGYT
.	TRBV5-1	TRBJ1-2	ASSLGGGRGYT
TRBD1	TRBV5-5	TRBJ1-6	ASSLETGEYSPLH
.	TRBV12-3/TRBV12-4	TRBJ1-6	ASSLAGGWSPLH
.	TRBV20-1	TRBJ1-5	SAREVGLSNQPQH
.	TRBV30	TRBJ1-2	AWSPTVSNYGYT
.	TRBV5-1	TRBJ2-7	ASSQDGMAYEQY
TRBD1	TRBV20-1	TRBJ1-6	SAKRDRGNNSPLH
.	TRBV14	TRBJ2-1	ASSQDLGRVYNEQF
.	TRBV3-1	TRBJ1-2	ASSPNLWTATVGYT
.	TRBV20-1	TRBJ1-2	SARDRPSMYGYA
.	TRBV6-1	TRBJ1-1	ASSGILETEAF
TRBD2	TRBV12-3/TRBV12-4	TRBJ2-3	ASSRIAGGDTDTQY
.	TRBV12-3/TRBV12-4	TRBJ1-1	ASSLAAGGTEAF
TRBD1	TRBV7-9	TRBJ1-3	ASSYAGGRAGNTIY
.	TRBV25-1	TRBJ1-1	ASSRRMNTEAF
.	TRBV28	TRBJ1-3	ASSFYGGPHSGNTIY
.	TRBV6-1	TRBJ2-6	ASRLGRGFGSGANVLT
.	TRBV10-3	TRBJ2-5	AIKGLTQETQY
TRBD2	TRBV10-3	TRBJ2-2	ASRLASISNTGELF
.	TRBV29-1	TRBJ2-7	SVGSPLLNEQY
.	TRBV12-3/TRBV12-4	TRBJ1-1	ASSPFSSMNTEAF
TRBD1	TRBV7-8	TRBJ1-5	ASSRMGTGINQPQH
.	TRBV4-3	TRBJ1-4	ASSHGDLDETLF
TRBD1	TRBV5-1	TRBJ2-1	ASSRQGEDNEQF
.	TRBV7-2	TRBJ2-7	ASSFGTFFSYEQY